Presented here are 20 T cell receptor beta chains from one specimen sequenced in a study of blood T cell repertoires in COVID-19. Here immunoSEQ multiplex PCR was the method, and the copy in TCRdb shows in-frame clones only, minus some. Of around 230,000 clones listed, 80% to 90% were seen once; the top ten hold approximately 2%. The sequenced sample was peripheral blood. The source of these receptors is a man aged 25 to 45 who had recovered from COVID-19.

This clone was counted a few times. The V gene is TRBV2, the J gene TRBJ1-2; 10 positions agree with TRBD1. The CDR3 length is 14 residues. After removal of 5 bases from V and 2 bases from J, the junction contained 2 bases not matched to a gene. Germline assignment: CDR1 SNHLY and CDR2 FYNNEI. For the CDR3, the DNA is TGTGCCAGCAGTAGGGACAGGGGAAACTATGGCTACACCTTC. It translates to CASSRDRGNYGYTF.

The chain combines TRBV11-2 with TRBJ2-3, with TRBD2 matching over 10 bases. The length of the CDR3 is 17 residues. Per the germline V gene, CDR1 is SGHAT and CDR2 is FQNNGV. With 5 bases clipped from V and 6 bases from J, the junction kept 14 bases outside the gene matches. The CDR3 nucleotides read TGTGCCAGCAGCATTGGGGTAGCGGGGGGCCCCAGGGATACGCAGTATTTT. It specifies CASSIGVAGGPRDTQYF.

This clone came up a few times. The V and J genes are TRBV6-5 and TRBJ1-2; a possible D gene is TRBD1 (6 bases). V was pared by 5 bases and J by 3 bases, with 16 bases between. The CDR3 is made up of 15 amino acids. Germline V gene sequence: CDR1 MNHEY, CDR2 SVGAGI. CDR3 bases: TGTGCCAGCAGTCCACGGGGGGCACCCCACTATGGCTACACCTTC. Its translation: CASSPRGAPHYGYTF.

Only a few counts were recorded for this clone. V gene TRBV5-1 combines with J gene TRBJ1-2, with TRBD1 as a possible D gene (5 bases). V was cut by 2 bases and J by 3 bases, with 11 bases left in between. Germline V CDR1 and CDR2: SGHRS, YFSETQ. The CDR3 sequence is 14 residues long. The CDR3, as DNA: TGCGCCAGCAGCTTCGGTACGGGGGACTATGGCTACACCTTC. It encodes CASSFGTGDYGYTF. Using reference TRBV5-1 and TRBJ1-2 for the parts outside the CDR3, the full variable domain is KAGVTQTPRYLIKTRGQQVTLSCSPISGHRSVSWYQQTPGQGLQFLFEYFSETQRNKGNFPGRFSGRQFSNSRSEMNVSTLELGDSALYLCASSFGTGDYGYTFGSGTRLTVV.

The chain is built from TRBV20-1 and TRBJ1-2; 7 bases are a match to TRBD1. Germline values: CDR1 DFQATT, CDR2 SNEGSKA (reference sequence). V dropped 4 bases and J dropped 1; count of bases not matched to a gene: 3. This CDR3 region has 13 residues. The CDR3 here is CSATDRVNYGYTF. In DNA form, the CDR3 reads TGCAGTGCTACTGACAGGGTTAACTATGGCTACACCTTC.

CDR3 sequence: CASSLFGLAGDYNEQFF. DNA for the CDR3: TGTGCCAGCTCACTCTTCGGACTAGCGGGGGACTACAATGAGCAGTTCTTC. The rearrangement links TRBV18 to TRBJ2-1; TRBD2 matches 13 bases. CDR3 length: 17 amino acids. CDR1 KGHSH and CDR2 LQKENI come from the germline V gene. V shed 4 bases and J 3 bases; nucleotides not matched to a gene: 6.

The J gene is TRBJ2-2, the V gene TRBV5-1, with D unresolved. The germline V and J ends were trimmed by 2 bases and 3 bases, with 8 bases remaining between them. Germline V gives CDR1 SGHRS, CDR2 YFSETQ. The CDR3 consists of 14 residues. The CDR3 is CASSFPVDTGELFF. CDR3 sequence (DNA): TGCGCCAGCAGCTTTCCGGTGGACACCGGGGAGCTGTTTTTT.

The genes are TRBV13 and TRBJ1-1; D call uncertain. Germline CDR1 reads PRHDT; CDR2 reads FYEKMQ (reference sequence). The V gene lost 1 base and the J gene lost 0 bases, with 15 bases spanning the gap. There are 17 residues in the CDR3. CDR3 protein: CASSLAADFPLNTEAFF. The DNA for the CDR3 is TGTGCCAGCAGCTTAGCCGCGGACTTTCCACTGAACACTGAAGCTTTCTTT. Full variable domain (rest looked up from reference TRBV13 and TRBJ1-1): AAGVIQSPRHLIKEKRETATLKCYPIPRHDTVYWYQQGPGQDPQFLISFYEKMQSDKGSIPDRFSAQQFSDYHSELNMSSLELGDSALYFCASSLAADFPLNTEAFFGQGTRLTVV.

A word on this clone: Different DNA sequences within this sample yield the same CDR3. This rearrangement joins TRBV5-1 to TRBJ2-4; no reliable D call. CDR3 length equals 14 residues. Per the germline V gene, CDR1 is SGHRS and CDR2 is YFSETQ. V was clipped by 0 bases and J by 5 bases, with 9 bases between them. CDR3 in amino acids: CASSLERIQNIQYF. DNA of the CDR3: TGCGCCAGCAGCTTGGAGAGGATACAAAACATTCAGTACTTC.

This clone has ten or more counts. The gene calls are TRBV5-1 and TRBJ2-7, with 9 bases aligning to TRBD1. From germline, CDR1 is SGHRS and CDR2 YFSETQ. Trimming at V came to 1 base and at J to 4 bases, leaving 6 bases not matched to a gene. The CDR3 totals 15 residues. Here the CDR3 reads CASSLIPGQGYEQYF. The DNA for the CDR3 is TGCGCCAGCAGCTTGATCCCGGGACAGGGTTACGAGCAGTACTTC.

This clone has more than one count but fewer than ten. CDR3: CAWEETGLDEQYF. CDR3 in DNA: TGTGCCTGGGAAGAGACAGGGTTGGACGAGCAGTACTTC. This chain links TRBV30 with TRBJ2-7; 7 bases agree with TRBD1. The germline gives CDR1 GTSNPN, CDR2 SVGIG (reference sequence). V lost 5 bases, J lost 5 bases, and 9 bases stayed unmatched. The CDR3 is 13 amino acids.

V and J are TRBV13 and TRBJ2-7; maybe TRBD1 (8 bases). Trimming took off 0 bases at V and 7 bases at J, with 22 bases between the two ends. This CDR3 has 17 residues. Germline assignment: CDR1 PRHDT and CDR2 FYEKMQ (reference sequence). The CDR3 DNA reads as TGTGCCAGCAGCTTAGGGCGTTTTTCTACAGGGGGAGGGGAGCAGTACTTC. Its protein product is CASSLGRFSTGGGEQYF.

The chain recombines TRBV7-9 with TRBJ1-1; TRBD1 might be the D (5 bases). The V end was cut by 4 bases, the J end by 1 base, with 10 bases between. Germline V lookup: CDR1 SEHNR, CDR2 FQNEAQ (reference sequence). This CDR3 spans 14 amino acids. The CDR3 protein is CASSSRQSNTEAFF. The CDR3 DNA reads as TGTGCCAGCAGCTCTCGACAGTCGAACACTGAAGCTTTCTTT.

The chain joins TRBV4-1 to TRBJ2-7, with a possible D match to TRBD2 (7 bases). The CDR3 loop spans 14 amino acids. CDR1 and CDR2 (germline): MGHRA, YSYEKL. Trimming cost V 4 bases and J 5 bases, with 15 bases left between them. The CDR3: CASSPWGGENEQYF. The CDR3 DNA reads as TGCGCCAGCAGCCCCTGGGGGGGCGAGAACGAGCAGTACTTC.

This chain connects TRBV27 to TRBJ2-1; 10 bases line up with TRBD2. The V and J ends lost 3 bases and 4 bases, in that order; junction bases with no gene match: 9. Germline CDR1 and CDR2: MNHEY and SMNVEV (reference sequence). This CDR3 has 17 residues. The CDR3 loop reads CASSFPVSGGLYNEQFF. The CDR3 DNA is TGTGCCAGCAGTTTCCCGGTTAGCGGGGGGCTTTACAATGAGCAGTTCTTC.

The chain has TRBV3-1 (or the pseudogene TRBV3-2) and TRBJ2-5; 7 nucleotides match TRBD1. The length of the CDR3 is 15 residues. The germline V gene encodes CDR1 LGHDT and CDR2 YNNKEL (reference sequence). V trimming: 2 bases; J trimming: 5 bases; junction bases outside the gene matches: 8. As DNA, the CDR3 is TGTGCCAGCAGCCAACAACCAGGGGGTAGGGAGACCCAGTACTTC. It yields the protein CASSQQPGGRETQYF.

CDR3 nucleotides: TGCGCCAGCAGCACCGGACAGGGCACAGATACGCAGTATTTT. Translating gives CASSTGQGTDTQYF. This chain joins TRBV5-1 and TRBJ2-3, with TRBD1 matching over 7 bases. There are 14 residues in the CDR3. Per germline, CDR1 SGHRS and CDR2 YFSETQ. V dropped 4 bases and J dropped 1; count of bases not matched to a gene: 3.

The V gene is TRBV25-1, the J gene TRBJ1-2; TRBD1 agrees at 8 bases. This CDR3 comprises 13 residues. J was trimmed by 4 bases and V by 4 bases; bases with no gene match: 2. The germline V gene encodes CDR1 MGHDK and CDR2 SYGVNS. The CDR3 region has the DNA TGTGCCAGCAGTGTAACAGGGGGCTATGGCTACACCTTC. Amino acids: CASSVTGGYGYTF.

The chain is built from TRBV12-3 or TRBV12-4 and TRBJ1-6; tentatively, D is TRBD1 (5 bases). This CDR3 comprises 12 residues. V was shortened by 5 bases and J by 11 bases, with 10 bases between the two germline ends. Written as DNA, the CDR3 is TGTGCCAGCAGTCCCTGGACAACACCCCTCCACTTT. It translates to CASSPWTTPLHF.

The V gene is TRBV7-6, the J gene TRBJ2-7; 7 bases align to TRBD1. The ends lost 3 bases at V and 1 base at J; junction bases unmatched: 3. This CDR3 spans 14 amino acids. Per the germline V gene, CDR1 is SGHVS and CDR2 is FNYEAQ. The CDR3 region is CASSLGTVSYEQYF. CDR3 DNA sequence: TGTGCCAGCAGCTTGGGGACAGTTTCCTACGAGCAGTACTTC. Together with reference TRBV7-6 and TRBJ2-7, the CDR3 gives the full variable domain: GAGVSQSPRYKVTKRGQDVALRCDPISGHVSLYWYRQALGQGPEFLTYFNYEAQQDKSGLPNDRFSAERPEGSISTLTIQRTEQRDSAMYRCASSLGTVSYEQYFGPGTRLTVT.